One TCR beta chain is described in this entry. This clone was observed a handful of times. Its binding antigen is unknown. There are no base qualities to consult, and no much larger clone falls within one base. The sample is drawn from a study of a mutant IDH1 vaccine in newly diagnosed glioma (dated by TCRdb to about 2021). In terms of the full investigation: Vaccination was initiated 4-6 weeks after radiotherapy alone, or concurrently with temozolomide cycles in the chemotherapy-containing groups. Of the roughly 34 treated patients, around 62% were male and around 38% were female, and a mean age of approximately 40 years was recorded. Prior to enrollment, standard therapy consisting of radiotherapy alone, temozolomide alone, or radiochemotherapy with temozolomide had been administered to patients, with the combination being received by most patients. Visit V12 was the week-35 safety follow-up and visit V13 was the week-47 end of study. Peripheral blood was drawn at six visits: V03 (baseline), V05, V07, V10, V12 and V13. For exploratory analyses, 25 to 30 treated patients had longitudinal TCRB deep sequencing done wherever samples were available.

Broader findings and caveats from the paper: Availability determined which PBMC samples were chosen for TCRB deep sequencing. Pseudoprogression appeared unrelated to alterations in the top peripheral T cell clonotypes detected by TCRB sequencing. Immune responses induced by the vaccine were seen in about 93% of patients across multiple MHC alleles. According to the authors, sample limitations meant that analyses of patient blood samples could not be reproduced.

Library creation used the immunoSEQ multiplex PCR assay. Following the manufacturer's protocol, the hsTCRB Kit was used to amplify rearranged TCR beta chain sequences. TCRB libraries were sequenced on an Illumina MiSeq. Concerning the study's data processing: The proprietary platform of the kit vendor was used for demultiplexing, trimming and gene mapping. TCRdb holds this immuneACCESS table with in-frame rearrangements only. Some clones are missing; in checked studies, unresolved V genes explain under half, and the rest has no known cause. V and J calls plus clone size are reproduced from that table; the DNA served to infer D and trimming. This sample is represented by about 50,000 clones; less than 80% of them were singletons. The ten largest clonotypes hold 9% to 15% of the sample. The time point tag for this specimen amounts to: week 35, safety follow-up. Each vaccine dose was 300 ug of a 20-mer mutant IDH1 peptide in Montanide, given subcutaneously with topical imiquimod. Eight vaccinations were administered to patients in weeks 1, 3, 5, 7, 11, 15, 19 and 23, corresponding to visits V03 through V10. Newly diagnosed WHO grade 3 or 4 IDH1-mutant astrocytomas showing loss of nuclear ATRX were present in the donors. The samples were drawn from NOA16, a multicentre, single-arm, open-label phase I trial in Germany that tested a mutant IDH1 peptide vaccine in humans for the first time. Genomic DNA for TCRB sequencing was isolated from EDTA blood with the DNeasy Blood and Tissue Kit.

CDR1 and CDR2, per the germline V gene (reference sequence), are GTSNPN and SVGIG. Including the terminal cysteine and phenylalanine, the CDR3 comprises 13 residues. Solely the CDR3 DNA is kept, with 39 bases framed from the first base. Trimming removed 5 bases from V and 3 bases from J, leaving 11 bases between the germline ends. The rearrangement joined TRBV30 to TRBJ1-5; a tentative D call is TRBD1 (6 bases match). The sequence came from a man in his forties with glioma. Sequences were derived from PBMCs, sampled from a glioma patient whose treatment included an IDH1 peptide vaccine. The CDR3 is CAWGGQHNQPQHF. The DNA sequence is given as TGTGCCTGGGGTGGACAGCACAATCAGCCCCAGCATTTT.